Listed here are 13 T cell receptor beta chains from one sample, sequenced in a study of T cell responses to AZD1222 COVID-19 vaccine. Produced via immunoSEQ multiplex PCR; TCRdb's table is partial and in-frame only. The sample records over 150,000 clones, 94% being singletons. Here the sequenced sample was peripheral blood, taken 28 days after the second AZD1222 dose. The receptor set was obtained from an adult who received the AZD1222 COVID-19 vaccine.

The chain carries TRBV25-1 and TRBJ1-2; D gene ambiguous. The CDR3 runs 11 residues. Germline V gene data show CDR1 as MGHDK and CDR2 as SYGVNS. Trimming took 5 bases from V and 7 from J, leaving 8 bases between them. Here the CDR3 DNA reads TGTGCCAGCAGTCGGGGATGTGGCTACACCTTC. Translating it yields CASSRGCGYTF.

This chain links TRBV15 with TRBJ2-1; the match to TRBD2 covers 7 bases. The CDR3 spans 14 residues. J lost 6 bases, V lost 6 bases, and 8 bases had no gene match. Germline CDR1 LNHNV, CDR2 YYDKDF (reference sequence). The CDR3, as DNA: TGTGCCACCAGTTCGGTAGGGAGGGGCAATGAGCAGTTCTTC. Translation gives CATSSVGRGNEQFF.

This chain connects TRBV6-5 to TRBJ2-3, with 14 bases fitting TRBD2. There are 14 residues in the CDR3. In germline, CDR1 is MNHEY, CDR2 SVGAGI. V shed 10 bases, J shed 4 bases, and the junction held 4 bases outside the gene matches. For the CDR3, the DNA is TGTGCCACCCCGGGACTAGCGGGAGCAGATACGCAGTATTTT. This sequence encodes CATPGLAGADTQYF.

This clone came up once. The chain joins TRBV6-2 or TRBV6-3 to TRBJ2-1; weak D call: TRBD2 (6 bases). The germline gives CDR1 MNHEY, CDR2 SVGEGT. Trimming pared 4 bases from V and 4 bases from J, leaving 17 bases between. The CDR3 sequence is 16 residues long. The CDR3 DNA sequence: TGTGCCAGCAGTTCCGGGAGAATGGGAGTTTACAATGAGCAGTTCTTC. Protein sequence: CASSSGRMGVYNEQFF.

The chain joins TRBV29-1 to TRBJ2-3; 10 nucleotides line up with TRBD2. The length of the CDR3 is 15 residues. Per the germline V gene, CDR1 is SQVTM and CDR2 is ANQGSEA. V gave up 6 bases and J gave up 8 bases; unmatched junction bases: 14. CDR3: CSVGGSGRTKATQYF. The DNA of the CDR3 is TGCAGCGTGGGAGGTAGCGGGAGGACTAAAGCTACGCAGTATTTT.

The chain carries TRBV30 and TRBJ1-2, with a weak D call TRBD1 (5 bases). Germline V gene data show CDR1 as GTSNPN and CDR2 as SVGIG (reference sequence). Trimming stripped 4 bases from V and 0 bases from J, with 9 bases between. The CDR3 loop spans 13 amino acids. CDR3 loop: CAWTQGTNYGYTF. The CDR3 coding sequence is TGTGCCTGGACCCAGGGAACTAACTATGGCTACACCTTC.

This clone was detected once. CDR3 nucleotides: TGTGCCAGCAGCCCCCGGGTTACCGGGGAGCTGTTTTTT. Amino acids: CASSPRVTGELFF. The chain carries TRBV3-1 (or the pseudogene TRBV3-2) and TRBJ2-2; the D is unclear. The V gene lost 4 bases and the J gene lost 5 bases, with 8 bases spanning the gap. This CDR3 spans 13 amino acids. CDR1 and CDR2 from the germline V gene are LGHDT and YNNKEL (reference sequence).

V gene TRBV28 combines with J gene TRBJ2-1, with 7 positions matching TRBD2. V lost 6 bases, J lost 1 base, and 18 bases stayed unmatched. Germline loops: CDR1 MDHEN, CDR2 SYDVKM. The CDR3 has 19 amino acids. Here the CDR3 reads CASSLRGGSPGISYNEQFF. The DNA of the CDR3 is TGTGCCAGCAGCCTACGGGGCGGGAGCCCCGGAATATCCTACAATGAGCAGTTCTTC. The complete variable domain, with remaining parts taken from reference TRBV28 and TRBJ2-1, reads DVKVTQSSRYLVKRTGEKVFLECVQDMDHENMFWYRQDPGLGLRLIYFSYDVKMKEKGDIPEGYSVSREKKERFSLILESASTNQTSMYLCASSLRGGSPGISYNEQFFGPGTRLTVL.

The genes are TRBV6-6 and TRBJ1-5, with D perhaps matching TRBD1 (6 bases). Looked up from germline, CDR1 is MNHNY and CDR2 is SVGAGI (reference sequence). This CDR3 has 13 amino acids. Trimming removed 0 bases from V and 8 bases from J, with 8 bases in between. CDR3 amino acids: CASSYSSGEPQHF. The CDR3 nucleotides read TGTGCCAGCAGTTACTCATCAGGGGAGCCCCAGCATTTT.

Comments on this clone: Other DNA sequences in this specimen translate into the identical CDR3. This chain connects TRBV19 to TRBJ1-1; weak D call: TRBD1 (5 bases). The CDR3 extends over 13 amino acids. CDR1 LNHDA and CDR2 SQIVND come from the germline V gene (reference sequence). The germline V and J ends were trimmed by 5 bases and 4 bases, with 11 bases remaining between them. In DNA, the CDR3 is TGTGCCAGTAGTCAGCAGGGTGGCACTGAAGCTTTCTTT. Translated: CASSQQGGTEAFF.

The gene calls are TRBV7-9 and TRBJ1-1, with no clear D. Germline V CDR1 and CDR2: SEHNR, FQNEAQ (reference sequence). There are 16 residues in the CDR3. V shed 3 bases and J shed 3 bases, with 17 bases lying between them. The CDR3 protein is CASSFVSQVYDTEAFF. The CDR3 DNA follows: TGTGCCAGCAGCTTCGTTTCCCAGGTATACGACACTGAAGCTTTCTTT.

The chain combines TRBV3-1 (or the pseudogene TRBV3-2) with TRBJ1-5; D unresolved. The V gene lost 0 bases and the J gene lost 6 bases, with 9 bases spanning the gap. The CDR3 length is 14 residues. In germline, CDR1 is LGHDT, CDR2 YNNKEL (reference sequence). The CDR3 is CASSQDPLIQPQHF. CDR3 nucleotide sequence: TGTGCCAGCAGCCAAGATCCTCTGATTCAGCCCCAGCATTTT.

This rearrangement joins TRBV6-6 to TRBJ1-4; no clear D gene. Deletions cut 2 bases from V and 5 bases from J, with 9 bases between. The CDR3 sequence is 14 residues long. Germline CDR1 reads MNHNY; CDR2 reads SVGAGI (reference sequence). The CDR3 is CASSYTERNEKLFF. For the CDR3, the DNA is TGTGCCAGCAGTTACACTGAAAGAAATGAAAAACTGTTTTTT.